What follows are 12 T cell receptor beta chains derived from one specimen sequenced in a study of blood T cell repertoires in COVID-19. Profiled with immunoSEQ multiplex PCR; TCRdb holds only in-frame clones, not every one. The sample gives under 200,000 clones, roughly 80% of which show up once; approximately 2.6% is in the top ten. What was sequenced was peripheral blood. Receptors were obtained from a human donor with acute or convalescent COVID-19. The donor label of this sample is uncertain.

This CDR3 is CASYKTGGADGYTF. CDR3 DNA sequence: TGTGCCAGCTACAAAACGGGGGGCGCGGATGGCTACACCTTC. The chain carries TRBV7-9 and TRBJ1-2, with D possibly matching TRBD1 (6 bases). V lost 8 bases, J lost 6 bases, and 19 bases lay in between. CDR1 SEHNR and CDR2 FQNEAQ come from the germline V gene (reference sequence). The CDR3 is 14 amino acids.

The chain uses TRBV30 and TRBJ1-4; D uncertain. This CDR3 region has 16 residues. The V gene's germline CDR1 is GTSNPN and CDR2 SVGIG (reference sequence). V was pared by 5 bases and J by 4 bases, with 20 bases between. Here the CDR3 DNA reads TGTGCCTGGGATCAAGATTCCCAGGCACTTAATGAAAAACTGTTTTTT. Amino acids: CAWDQDSQALNEKLFF.

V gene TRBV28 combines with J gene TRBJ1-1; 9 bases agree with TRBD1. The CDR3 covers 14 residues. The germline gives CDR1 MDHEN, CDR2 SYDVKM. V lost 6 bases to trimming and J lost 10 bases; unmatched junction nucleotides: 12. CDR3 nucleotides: TGTGCCAGCAGCCGGACCGGGACAGGGTCTGGAGCTTTCTTT. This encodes CASSRTGTGSGAFF.

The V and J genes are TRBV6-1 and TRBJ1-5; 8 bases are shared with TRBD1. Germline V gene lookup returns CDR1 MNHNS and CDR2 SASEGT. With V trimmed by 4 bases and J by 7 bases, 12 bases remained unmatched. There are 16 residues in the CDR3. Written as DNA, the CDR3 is TGTGCCAGCAGTGGATCATCTCAGGGGGCCTTACAGCCCCAGCATTTT. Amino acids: CASSGSSQGALQPQHF.

Here the CDR3 DNA reads TGTGCCAGCAGCCAAGGGAGGACCCCCGGGCAGTTCTTC. This encodes CASSQGRTPGQFF. The chain recombines TRBV3-1 (or the pseudogene TRBV3-2) with TRBJ2-1; D possibly corresponds to TRBD2 (5 bases). This CDR3 contains 13 residues. V was trimmed by 1 base and J by 12 bases, leaving 13 bases between them. Germline-derived CDR1 and CDR2 are LGHDT and YNNKEL (reference sequence).

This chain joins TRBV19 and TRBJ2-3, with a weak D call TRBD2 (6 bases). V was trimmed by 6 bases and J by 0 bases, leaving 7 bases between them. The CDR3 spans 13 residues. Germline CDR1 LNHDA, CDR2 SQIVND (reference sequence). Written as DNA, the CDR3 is TGTGCCAGTAGGAGCGGGAGCACAGATACGCAGTATTTT. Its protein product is CASRSGSTDTQYF.

Here the CDR3 reads CASSVVLAQFF. CDR3 nucleotides: TGTGCCAGCAGTGTGGTGTTGGCGCAGTTCTTC. The genes are TRBV2 and TRBJ2-1; D remains ambiguous. Trimming shortened V by 4 bases and J by 12 bases, and 10 bases separated the two germline ends. Germline CDR1 reads SNHLY; CDR2 reads FYNNEI. This CDR3 has 11 amino acids.

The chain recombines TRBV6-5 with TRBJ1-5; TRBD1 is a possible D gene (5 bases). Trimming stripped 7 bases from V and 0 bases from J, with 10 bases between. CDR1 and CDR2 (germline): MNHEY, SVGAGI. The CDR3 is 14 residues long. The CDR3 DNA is TGTGCCAGCAACCTAGACAGTAGCAATCAGCCCCAGCATTTT. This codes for CASNLDSSNQPQHF.

In DNA, the CDR3 is TGTGCCAGCAGCCGTTCATACAGGTCAGCTAACTATGGCTACACCTTC. This gives the protein CASSRSYRSANYGYTF. V and J are TRBV5-8 and TRBJ1-2; the D gene is possibly TRBD1 (5 bases). Trimming removed 4 bases at V and 0 bases at J, with 16 bases between. This CDR3 has 16 amino acids. CDR1 is SGHTS, CDR2 YDEGEE, per germline.

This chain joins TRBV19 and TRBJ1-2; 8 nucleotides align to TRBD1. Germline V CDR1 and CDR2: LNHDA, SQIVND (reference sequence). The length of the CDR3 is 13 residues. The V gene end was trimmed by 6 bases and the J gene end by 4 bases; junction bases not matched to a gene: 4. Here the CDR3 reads CASRNTGGYGYTF. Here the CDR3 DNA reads TGTGCCAGTAGAAATACAGGGGGCTATGGCTACACCTTC.

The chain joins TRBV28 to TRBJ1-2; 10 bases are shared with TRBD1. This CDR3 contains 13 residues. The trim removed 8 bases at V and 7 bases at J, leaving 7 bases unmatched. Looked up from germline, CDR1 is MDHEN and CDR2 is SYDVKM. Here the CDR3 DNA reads TGTGCCAGCCTCCCAGGGACAGGGGCTGGCTACACCTTC. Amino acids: CASLPGTGAGYTF.

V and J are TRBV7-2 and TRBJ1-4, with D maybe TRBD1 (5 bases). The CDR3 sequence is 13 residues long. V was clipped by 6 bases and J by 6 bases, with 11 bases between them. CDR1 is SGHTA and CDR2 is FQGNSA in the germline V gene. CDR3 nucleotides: TGTGCCAGCAGGGGGGGGTATTATGAAAAACTGTTTTTT. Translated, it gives CASRGGYYEKLFF. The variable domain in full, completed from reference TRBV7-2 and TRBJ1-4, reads GAGVSQSPSNKVTEKGKDVELRCDPISGHTALYWYRQSLGQGLEFLIYFQGNSAPDKSGLPSDRFSAERTGGSVSTLTIQRTQQEDSAVYLCASRGGYYEKLFFGSGTQLSVL.